Listed below are T cell receptor beta chains from one sample, sequenced in a study of regulatory T cells in long-lasting Graves disease. One entry per CDR3 protein, called by TCRdb with MiXCR from the multiplex PCR reads. In the table there are approximately 300,000 distinct CDR3 sequences, 18% of which are singletons. The sequences come from peripheral blood mononuclear cells (PBMCs), collected at new diagnosis, from a patient treated with antithyroid drugs. The receptors stem from a female donor with Graves disease. Each CDR3 is given with its conserved first and last residue. D genes are given only for firm matches. Only part of the rows carry a size: once, few, many, or a class if the clone is expanded.

d_call | j_call | v_call | cdr3_length | clone_size | cdr3_nt | cdr3_aa
- | TRBJ1-1 | TRBV5-5 | 15 | few | TGTGCCAGCGTATCTTTCCCTGCGGTCAACACTGAAGCTTTCTTT | CASVSFPAVNTEAFF
- | TRBJ2-3 | TRBV15 | 14 | many | TGTGCCACCAGCCCCGACAGTTACACAGATACGCAGTATTTT | CATSPDSYTDTQYF
TRBD2 | TRBJ2-7 | TRBV20-1 | 15 | - | TGCAGTGCTAGAGTTAGCGGGAGGGCCGACCACGAGCAGTACTTC | CSARVSGRADHEQYF
TRBD1 | TRBJ1-2 | TRBV6-1 | 16 | many | TGTGCCAGCAGTGAAGGCGGGCAGGGGGCTAGCTATGGCTACACCTTC | CASSEGGQGASYGYTF
- | TRBJ1-6 | TRBV20-1 | 14 | many | TGCAGTGCAACTTCCGGGACCGACATGTCACCCCTCCACTTT | CSATSGTDMSPLHF
TRBD1 | TRBJ2-2 | TRBV11-3 | 15 | few | TGTGCCAGCAGCCTCGGGACAGGGGACACCGGGGAGCTGTTTTTT | CASSLGTGDTGELFF
TRBD1 | TRBJ1-2 | TRBV29-1 | 15 | many | TGCAGCGCGGGGACAGGGGGTTCGCCCAAATATGGCTACACCTTC | CSAGTGGSPKYGYTF
TRBD1 | TRBJ2-3 | TRBV6-4 | 14 | - | TGTGCCAGCAGCAGGACAGGGGATGCAGATACGCAGTATTTT | CASSRTGDADTQYF
- | TRBJ1-2 | TRBV11-2 | 12 | many | TGTGCCAGCAGCTTATCGATGGATGGCTACACCTTC | CASSLSMDGYTF
- | TRBJ2-7 | TRBV3-1 | 15 | many | TGTGCCAGCAGCCTCAAATGGGAACGGAACGACGAGCAGTACTTC | CASSLKWERNDEQYF
- | TRBJ2-4 | TRBV19 | 13 | - | TGTGCCAGTAGTCCTCGACTCCGGGGCATTCAGTACTTC | CASSPRLRGIQYF
- | TRBJ1-1 | TRBV6-1 | 11 | many | TGTGCCAGCATTGGGACACTCCCAGCTTTCTTT | CASIGTLPAFF
TRBD1 | TRBJ1-6 | TRBV13 | 15 | many | TGTGCCAGCAGCACTCGACAGGGGGTTGGGTCACCCCTCCACTTT | CASSTRQGVGSPLHF
- | TRBJ2-7 | TRBV10-3 | 15 | many | TGTGCCATCAGTGGGGGGCGGGACCCTCTAGGCGAGCAGTACTTC | CAISGGRDPLGEQYF
TRBD1 | TRBJ2-2 | TRBV7-7 | 13 | few | TGTGCTAGCAGCTTGCAGGGGGTCGGGGAGCTGTTTTTT | CASSLQGVGELFF
- | TRBJ1-5 | TRBV28 | 12 | many | TGTGCCAGCAGTTTCAGCGCCAGAGCCCAGCATTTT | CASSFSARAQHF
- | TRBJ1-1 | TRBV6-5 | 16 | many | TGTGCCAGCAGTTCCTCCCCCGGGACGGTGAACACTGAAGCTTTCTTT | CASSSSPGTVNTEAFF
TRBD2 | TRBJ2-5 | TRBV12-3/TRBV12-4 | 15 | many | TGTGCCAGCAGTAAACCGGGACTAGCAGAAGAGACCCAGTACTTC | CASSKPGLAEETQYF
TRBD2 | TRBJ2-5 | TRBV15 | 17 | many | TGTGCCACCAGCAGAGGACCCACTAGCGGAGACCAAGAGACCCAGTACTTC | CATSRGPTSGDQETQYF
- | TRBJ2-7 | TRBV12-3/TRBV12-4 | 14 | many | TGTGCCAGCAGCCCGAACTCGGGCCCATACGAGCAGTACTTC | CASSPNSGPYEQYF
TRBD1 | TRBJ2-3 | TRBV20-1 | 14 | many | TGCAGTGCCAAGGACAGGGCCGAGGCAGATACGCAGTATTTT | CSAKDRAEADTQYF
TRBD2 | TRBJ2-1 | TRBV28 | 11 | few | TGTGCCAGCAGTAGTCTAGCGGGACAGTTCTTC | CASSSLAGQFF
TRBD1 | TRBJ2-5 | TRBV12-3/TRBV12-4 | 15 | many | TGTGCCAGCAGTTTTCGGACAGGGGGCGGTGAGACCCAGTACTTC | CASSFRTGGGETQYF
TRBD2 | TRBJ2-5 | TRBV9 | 15 | - | TGTGCCAGCAGCGTATCTCCTAGCGGTCTTAAGACCCAGTACTTC | CASSVSPSGLKTQYF
TRBD2 | TRBJ2-2 | TRBV7-8 | 14 | - | TGTGCCAGCTCGACTAGCCGCGGCCCCGGGGAGCTGTTTTTT | CASSTSRGPGELFF
TRBD2 | TRBJ2-1 | TRBV24-1 | 19 | many | TGTGCCACCAGTGATGGGGTAGCGGGAGGGCCAGGCTCCTACAATGAGCAGTTCTTC | CATSDGVAGGPGSYNEQFF
TRBD1 | TRBJ2-7 | TRBV30 | 12 | - | TGTGCCTGGAGCAGGGGGCCGAACGAGCAGTACTTC | CAWSRGPNEQYF
- | TRBJ2-7 | TRBV14 | 14 | many | TGTGCCAGCAGCCAAAAGATAGCAGGGAACGAGCAGTACTTC | CASSQKIAGNEQYF
TRBD1 | TRBJ1-2 | TRBV19 | 15 | many | TGTGCCAGTAGTGTCGGGACAGGGAAGGTCTATGGCTACACCTTC | CASSVGTGKVYGYTF
- | TRBJ1-6 | TRBV20-1 | 13 | - | TGCAGTGCTAGAGAGATACCCGAATCACCCCTCCACTTT | CSAREIPESPLHF
- | TRBJ2-7 | TRBV3-1 | 13 | many | TGTGCCAGCAGCCATTACGTCTCGGACGAGCAGTACTTC | CASSHYVSDEQYF
TRBD2 | TRBJ2-2 | TRBV11-2 | 16 | many | TGTGCCAGCAGCTTAGGACTAGCAGATAACACCGGGGAGCTGTTTTTT | CASSLGLADNTGELFF
TRBD2 | TRBJ2-2 | TRBV19 | 18 | many | TGTGCCAGTAGTATTCGCAGGACTAGCGGGAGAAACACCGGGGAGCTGTTTTTT | CASSIRRTSGRNTGELFF
- | TRBJ2-2 | TRBV28 | 17 | many | TGTGCCAGCAGTCGCCGGGAGCTAAAAAAGAACACCGGGGAGCTGTTTTTT | CASSRRELKKNTGELFF
TRBD1 | TRBJ2-7 | TRBV10-1 | 14 | few | TGCGCCAGCACTCCTGGGACAGGGTTGGATGAGCAGTACTTC | CASTPGTGLDEQYF
TRBD2 | TRBJ2-1 | TRBV13 | 15 | many | TGTGCCAGCAGCGACGGACTAGCGGGAATTCGTGAGCAGTTCTTC | CASSDGLAGIREQFF
- | TRBJ2-5 | TRBV5-1 | 14 | many | TGCGCCAGCAGCTTGGGAGGCAGAGAAGAGACCCAGTACTTC | CASSLGGREETQYF
- | TRBJ2-1 | TRBV27 | 14 | - | TGTGCCAGCAGTTTGAGGGTCGGACTGAATGAGCAGTTCTTC | CASSLRVGLNEQFF
- | TRBJ1-1 | TRBV5-6 | 15 | many | TGTGCCAGCAGCACCCTTGCGTTAGTGAACACTGAAGCTTTCTTT | CASSTLALVNTEAFF
- | TRBJ2-3 | TRBV5-1 | 14 | many | TGCGCCAGCAGTAAGATTACTAGCACAGATACGCAGTATTTT | CASSKITSTDTQYF
- | TRBJ1-3 | TRBV20-1 | 14 | many | TGCAGTGCTAGAGGGGACGGCTCTGGAAACACCATATATTTT | CSARGDGSGNTIYF
TRBD1 | TRBJ1-6 | TRBV28 | 15 | many | TGTGCCAGCAGTAAGGACAGGGGGTTCGGCTCACCCCTCCACTTT | CASSKDRGFGSPLHF
- | TRBJ2-5 | TRBV6-1 | 14 | many | TGTGCCAGCAGTGAAGAACTGAGCGGAGAGACCCAGTACTTC | CASSEELSGETQYF
- | TRBJ1-5 | TRBV20-1 | 14 | many | TGCAGTGCTAGAGCAGGGGAGTTCAATCAGCCCCAGCATTTT | CSARAGEFNQPQHF
- | TRBJ1-4 | TRBV6-5 | 15 | many | TGTGCCAGCAGTTACCAACTCGGACGTGATGAAAAACTGTTTTTT | CASSYQLGRDEKLFF
TRBD2 | TRBJ2-1 | TRBV12-3/TRBV12-4 | 17 | many | TGTGCCAGCAGTCGATCGACTAGCGGGAGGGCCGGAGATGAGCAGTTCTTC | CASSRSTSGRAGDEQFF
- | TRBJ2-4 | TRBV19 | 13 | - | TGTGCCAGTAGTATGATGCGGCGGGACATTCAGTACTTC | CASSMMRRDIQYF
- | TRBJ1-1 | TRBV27 | 16 | many | TGTGCCAGCAGTTCTACCAGGCGCAGGGTTGAGACTGAAGCTTTCTTT | CASSSTRRRVETEAFF
- | TRBJ1-2 | TRBV5-6 | 13 | few | TGTGCCAGCAGCTTGCTGGGGGCGAGTGGCTACACCTTC | CASSLLGASGYTF
TRBD2 | TRBJ2-7 | TRBV3-1 | 16 | - | TGTGCCAGCAGCCAAGAAGGGAGGGCCCCTGTGAACGAGCAGTACTTC | CASSQEGRAPVNEQYF
- | TRBJ1-4 | TRBV20-1 | 13 | many | TGCAGTGCCCCTAAGGGCAGTAATGAAAAACTGTTTTTT | CSAPKGSNEKLFF